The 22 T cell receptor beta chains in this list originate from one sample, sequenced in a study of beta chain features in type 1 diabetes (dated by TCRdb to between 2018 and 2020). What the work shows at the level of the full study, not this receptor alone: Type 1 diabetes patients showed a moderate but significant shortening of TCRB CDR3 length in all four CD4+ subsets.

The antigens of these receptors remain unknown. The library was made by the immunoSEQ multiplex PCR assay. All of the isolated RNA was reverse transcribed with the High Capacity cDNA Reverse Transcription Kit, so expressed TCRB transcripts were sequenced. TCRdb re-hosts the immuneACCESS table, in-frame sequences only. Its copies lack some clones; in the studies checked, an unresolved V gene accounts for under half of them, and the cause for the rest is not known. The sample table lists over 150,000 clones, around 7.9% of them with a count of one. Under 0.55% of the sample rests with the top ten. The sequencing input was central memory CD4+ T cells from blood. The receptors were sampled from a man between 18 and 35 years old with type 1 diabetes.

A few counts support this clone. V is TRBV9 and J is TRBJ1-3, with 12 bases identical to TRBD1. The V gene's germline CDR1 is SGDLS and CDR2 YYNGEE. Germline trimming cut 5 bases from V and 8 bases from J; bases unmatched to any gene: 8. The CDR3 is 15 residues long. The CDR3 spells CASSTGGQGAYTIYF. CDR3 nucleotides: TGTGCCAGCAGTACCGGGGGACAGGGGGCTTACACCATATATTTT.

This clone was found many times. CDR3 in DNA: TGTGCCAGCAGCCAAGGCGCAACTAATGAAAAACTGTTTTTT. Translating it yields CASSQGATNEKLFF. V gene TRBV4-2 combines with J gene TRBJ1-4, with D unclear. This CDR3 has 14 residues. V was shortened by 1 base and J by 0 bases, with 3 bases between the two germline ends. Germline V gives CDR1 LGHNA, CDR2 YNFKEQ.

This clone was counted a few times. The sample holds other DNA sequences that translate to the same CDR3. For the CDR3, the DNA is TGTGCCAGCTCACCAGGACAGGCGAACACCGGGGAGCTGTTTTTT. Protein sequence: CASSPGQANTGELFF. V and J are TRBV18 and TRBJ2-2, with 7 bases aligning to TRBD1. V dropped 2 bases and J dropped 0; count of bases not matched to a gene: 0. Per germline, CDR1 KGHSH and CDR2 LQKENI. The CDR3 runs to 15 residues.

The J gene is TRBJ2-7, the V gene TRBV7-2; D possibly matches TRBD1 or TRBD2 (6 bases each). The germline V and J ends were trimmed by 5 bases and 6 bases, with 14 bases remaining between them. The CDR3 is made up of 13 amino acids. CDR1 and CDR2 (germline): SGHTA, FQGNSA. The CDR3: CASSVGGQGEQYF. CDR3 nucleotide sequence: TGTGCCAGCAGCGTAGGGGGGCAGGGCGAGCAGTACTTC.

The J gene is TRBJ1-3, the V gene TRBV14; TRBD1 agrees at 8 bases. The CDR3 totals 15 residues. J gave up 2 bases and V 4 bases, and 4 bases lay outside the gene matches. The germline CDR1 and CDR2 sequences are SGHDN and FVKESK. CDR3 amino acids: CASSPQTGAGNTIYF. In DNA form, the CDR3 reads TGTGCCAGCAGCCCGCAGACAGGGGCTGGAAACACCATATATTTT.

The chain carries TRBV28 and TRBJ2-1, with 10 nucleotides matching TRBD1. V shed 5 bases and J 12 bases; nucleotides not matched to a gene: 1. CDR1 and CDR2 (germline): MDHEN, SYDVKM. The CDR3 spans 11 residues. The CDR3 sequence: CASSRDRGQFF. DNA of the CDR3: TGTGCCAGCAGTAGGGACAGGGGGCAGTTCTTC. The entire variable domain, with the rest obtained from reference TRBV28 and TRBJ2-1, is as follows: DVKVTQSSRYLVKRTGEKVFLECVQDMDHENMFWYRQDPGLGLRLIYFSYDVKMKEKGDIPEGYSVSREKKERFSLILESASTNQTSMYLCASSRDRGQFFGPGTRLTVL.

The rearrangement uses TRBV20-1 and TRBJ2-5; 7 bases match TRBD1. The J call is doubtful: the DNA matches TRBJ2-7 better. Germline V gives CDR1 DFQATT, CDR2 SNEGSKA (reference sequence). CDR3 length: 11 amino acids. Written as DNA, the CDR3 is TGCAGGGCGGACAGGAGCTACGAGCAGTACTTC. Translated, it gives CRADRSYEQYF.

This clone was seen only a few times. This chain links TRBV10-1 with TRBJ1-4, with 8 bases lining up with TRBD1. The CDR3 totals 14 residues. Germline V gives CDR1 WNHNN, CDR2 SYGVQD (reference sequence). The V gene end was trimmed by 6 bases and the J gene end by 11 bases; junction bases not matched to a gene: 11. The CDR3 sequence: CASSAGQETSKLFF. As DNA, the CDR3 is TGCGCCAGCAGCGCGGGACAGGAGACCTCGAAACTGTTTTTT.

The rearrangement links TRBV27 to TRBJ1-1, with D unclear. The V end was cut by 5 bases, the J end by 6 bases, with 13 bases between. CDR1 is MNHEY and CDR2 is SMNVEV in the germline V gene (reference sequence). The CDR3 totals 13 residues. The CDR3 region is CASSPRAGSEAFF. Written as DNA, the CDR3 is TGTGCCAGCAGTCCCCGGGCGGGCTCTGAAGCTTTCTTT.

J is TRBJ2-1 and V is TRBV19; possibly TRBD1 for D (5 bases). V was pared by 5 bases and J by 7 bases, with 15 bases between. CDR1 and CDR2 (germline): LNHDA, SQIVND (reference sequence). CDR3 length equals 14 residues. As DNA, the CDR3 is TGTGCCAGTAGTGCCCACGTCCAGGGTAATGAGCAGTTCTTC. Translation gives CASSAHVQGNEQFF.

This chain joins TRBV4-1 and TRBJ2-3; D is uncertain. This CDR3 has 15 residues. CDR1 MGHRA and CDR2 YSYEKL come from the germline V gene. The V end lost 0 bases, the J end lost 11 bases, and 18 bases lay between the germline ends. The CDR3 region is CASSQEYPTSSVQYF. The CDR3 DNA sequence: TGCGCCAGCAGCCAAGAATACCCGACTTCGAGTGTGCAGTATTTT.

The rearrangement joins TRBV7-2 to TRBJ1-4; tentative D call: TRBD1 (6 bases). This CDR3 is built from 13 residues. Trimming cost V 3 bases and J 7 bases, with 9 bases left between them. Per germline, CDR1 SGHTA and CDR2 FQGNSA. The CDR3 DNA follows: TGTGCCAGCAGCTTCACAGGGTCTGAAAAACTGTTTTTT. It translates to CASSFTGSEKLFF.

The CDR3: CASSQGSSGRQETQYF. Written as DNA, the CDR3 is TGTGCCAGCAGCCAAGGATCGAGCGGGAGACAAGAGACCCAGTACTTC. J is TRBJ2-5 and V is TRBV4-2, with 8 bases aligning to TRBD2. The trim removed 1 base at V and 2 bases at J, leaving 6 bases unmatched. CDR3 length equals 16 residues. Germline V gene lookup returns CDR1 LGHNA and CDR2 YNFKEQ.

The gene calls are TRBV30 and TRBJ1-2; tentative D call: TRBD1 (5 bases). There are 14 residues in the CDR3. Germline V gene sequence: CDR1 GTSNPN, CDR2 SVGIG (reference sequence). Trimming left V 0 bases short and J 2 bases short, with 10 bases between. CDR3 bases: TGTGCCTGGAGTGTACCGACAGCGAACTATGGCTACACCTTC. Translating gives CAWSVPTANYGYTF.

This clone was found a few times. The DNA of the CDR3 is TGTGCCAGCAGCACCCCGGCAGGGTCTGGAAACACCATATATTTT. Its translation is CASSTPAGSGNTIYF. V gene TRBV7-2 combines with J gene TRBJ1-3; maybe TRBD1 (5 bases). The CDR3 has 15 amino acids. Between the trimmed V and J ends, which lost 5 bases and 1 base, there was a span of 12 bases. CDR1 SGHTA and CDR2 FQGNSA come from the germline V gene.

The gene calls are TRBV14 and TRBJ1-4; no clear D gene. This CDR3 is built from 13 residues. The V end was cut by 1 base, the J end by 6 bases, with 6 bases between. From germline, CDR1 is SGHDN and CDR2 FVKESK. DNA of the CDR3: TGTGCCAGCAGCCAAGCCTACTATGAAAAACTGTTTTTT. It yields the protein CASSQAYYEKLFF.

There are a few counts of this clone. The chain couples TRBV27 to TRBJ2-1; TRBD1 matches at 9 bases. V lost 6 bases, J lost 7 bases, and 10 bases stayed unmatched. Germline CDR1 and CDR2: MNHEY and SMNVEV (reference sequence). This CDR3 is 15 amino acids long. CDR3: CASRATGGRGNEQFF. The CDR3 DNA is TGTGCCAGCAGAGCAACAGGGGGCAGGGGAAATGAGCAGTTCTTC.

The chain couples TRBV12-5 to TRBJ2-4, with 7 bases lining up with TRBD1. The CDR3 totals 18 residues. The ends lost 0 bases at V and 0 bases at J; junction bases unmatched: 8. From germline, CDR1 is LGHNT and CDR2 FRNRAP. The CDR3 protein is CASGLVGTAILAKNIQYF. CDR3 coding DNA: TGTGCTAGTGGTTTGGTAGGGACAGCGATTCTAGCCAAAAACATTCAGTACTTC.

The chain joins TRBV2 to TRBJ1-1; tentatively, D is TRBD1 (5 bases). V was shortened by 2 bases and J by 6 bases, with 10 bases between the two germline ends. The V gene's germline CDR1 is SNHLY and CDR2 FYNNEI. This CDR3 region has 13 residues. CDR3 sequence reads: CASSEIPGAEAFF. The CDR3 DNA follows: TGTGCCAGCAGTGAAATCCCGGGGGCTGAAGCTTTCTTT.

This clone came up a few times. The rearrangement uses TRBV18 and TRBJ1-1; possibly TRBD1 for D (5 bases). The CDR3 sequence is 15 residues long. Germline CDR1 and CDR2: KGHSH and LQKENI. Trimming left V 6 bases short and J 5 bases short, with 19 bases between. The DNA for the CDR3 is TGTGCCAGCTCGCCCGCCAGCCGGGGGGGGACTGAAGCTTTCTTT. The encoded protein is CASSPASRGGTEAFF. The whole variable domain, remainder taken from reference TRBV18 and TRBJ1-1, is NAGVMQNPRHLVRRRGQEARLRCSPMKGHSHVYWYRQLPEEGLKFMVYLQKENIIDESGMPKERFSAEFPKEGPSILRIQQVVRGDSAAYFCASSPASRGGTEAFFGQGTRLTVV.

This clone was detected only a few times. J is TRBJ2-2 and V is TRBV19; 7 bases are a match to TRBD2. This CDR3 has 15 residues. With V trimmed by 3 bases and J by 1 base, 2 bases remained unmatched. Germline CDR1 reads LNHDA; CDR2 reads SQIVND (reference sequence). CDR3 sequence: CASSIPGGNTGELFF. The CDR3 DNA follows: TGTGCCAGTAGTATCCCGGGGGGGAACACCGGGGAGCTGTTTTTT.

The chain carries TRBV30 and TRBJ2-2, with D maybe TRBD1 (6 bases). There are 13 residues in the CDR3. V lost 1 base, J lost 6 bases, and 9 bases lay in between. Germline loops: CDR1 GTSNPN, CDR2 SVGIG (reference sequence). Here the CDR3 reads CAWSAQGPGELFF. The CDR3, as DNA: TGTGCCTGGAGTGCCCAGGGGCCCGGGGAGCTGTTTTTT.